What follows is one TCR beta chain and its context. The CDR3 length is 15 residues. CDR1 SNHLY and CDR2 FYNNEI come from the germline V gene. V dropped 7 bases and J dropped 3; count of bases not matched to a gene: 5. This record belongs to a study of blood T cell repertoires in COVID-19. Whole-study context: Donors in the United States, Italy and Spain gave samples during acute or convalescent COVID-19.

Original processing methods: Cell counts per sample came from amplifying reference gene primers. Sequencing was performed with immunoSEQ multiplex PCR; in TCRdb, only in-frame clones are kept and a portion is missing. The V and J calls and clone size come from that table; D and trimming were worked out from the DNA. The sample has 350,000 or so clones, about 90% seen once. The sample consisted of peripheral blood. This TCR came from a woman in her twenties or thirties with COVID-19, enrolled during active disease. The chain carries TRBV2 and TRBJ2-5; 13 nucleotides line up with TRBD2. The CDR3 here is CASKSGTSGKETQYF. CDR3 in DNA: TGTGCCAGCAAATCCGGGACTAGCGGGAAAGAGACCCAGTACTTC.